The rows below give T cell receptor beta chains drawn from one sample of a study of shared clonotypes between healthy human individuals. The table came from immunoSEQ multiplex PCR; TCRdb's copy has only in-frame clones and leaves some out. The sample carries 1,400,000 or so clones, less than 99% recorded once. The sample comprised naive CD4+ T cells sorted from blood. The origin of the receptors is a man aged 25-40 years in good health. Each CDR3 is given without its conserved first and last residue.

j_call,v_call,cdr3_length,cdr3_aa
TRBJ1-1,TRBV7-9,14,ASSPREGRMNTEAF
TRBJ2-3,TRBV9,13,ASSLPSSSPDTQY
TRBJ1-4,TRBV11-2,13,ASSPRRVLNEKLF
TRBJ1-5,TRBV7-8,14,ASSPRSGGTNQPQH
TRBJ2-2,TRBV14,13,ASSQARGLAGELF
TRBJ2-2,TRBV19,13,ASRREETHTGELF
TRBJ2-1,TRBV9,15,ASSVGGSGTGYNEQF
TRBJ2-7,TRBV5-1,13,ASSLVGLAGDEQY
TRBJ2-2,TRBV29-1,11,SVATMNTGELF
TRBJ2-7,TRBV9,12,ASSVGGRAYEQY
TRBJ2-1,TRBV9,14,ASSPGVREGYNEQF
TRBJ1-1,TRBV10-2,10,ATSAPNTEAF
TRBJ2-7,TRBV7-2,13,ASSLVGDRTYEQY
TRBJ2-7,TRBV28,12,ASRPRRGSYEQY
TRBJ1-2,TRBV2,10,ASSEAGYGYT
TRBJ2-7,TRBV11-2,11,ASSSSPGNEQY
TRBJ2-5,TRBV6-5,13,ASNPPGQWQETQY
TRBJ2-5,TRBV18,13,ASSPGQGAGETQY